The entry below gives a single T cell receptor beta chain sequence along with its context. The antigen is unknown. The CDR3 extends over 12 amino acids. CDR1 and CDR2 (germline): SQVTM, ANQGSEA. V shed 7 bases and J shed 1 base, with 10 bases lying between them. This sample was included in a study of beta chain features in type 1 diabetes. Reverse transcribing all isolated RNA meant expressed TCRB transcripts were sequenced. Assay used: immunoSEQ multiplex PCR; TCRdb lists only in-frame clones, some missing. The repertoire consists of approximately 270,000 clones, with more than 13% occurring once and the leading ten covering 0.017%. Study results and caveats: When VDJ junctions were examined, type 1 diabetes patients showed fewer insertions and more deletions. Researchers could not determine here whether HLA type influences TCRB rearrangement. Researchers reported that naive, central memory and Treg TCRB repertoires appeared more similar in patients than in healthy donors. Moderate yet significant TCRB CDR3 shortening was seen in Type 1 diabetes patients in all four CD4+ subsets.

V usage is TRBV29-1 and J usage is TRBJ2-5, with D uncertain. The sequenced material came from naive CD4+ T cells from blood. The source of this sequence is a man aged 30 to 45 with type 1 diabetes. CDR3 coding DNA: TGCAGCGCTGGGCCAAGCCAAGAGACCCAGTACTTC. Translating gives CSAGPSQETQYF.